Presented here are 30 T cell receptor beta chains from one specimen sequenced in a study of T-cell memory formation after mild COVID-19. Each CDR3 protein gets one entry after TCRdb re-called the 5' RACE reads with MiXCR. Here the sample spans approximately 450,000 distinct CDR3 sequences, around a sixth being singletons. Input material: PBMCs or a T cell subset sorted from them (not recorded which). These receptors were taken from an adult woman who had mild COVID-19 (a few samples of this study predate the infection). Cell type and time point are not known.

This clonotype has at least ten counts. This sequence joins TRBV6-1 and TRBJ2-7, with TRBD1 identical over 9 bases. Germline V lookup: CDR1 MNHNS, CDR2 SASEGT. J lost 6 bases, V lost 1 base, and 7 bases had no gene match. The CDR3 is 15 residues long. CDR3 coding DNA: TGTGCCAGCAGTGAAGAGACAGGGGGACCGACCGAGCAGTACTTC. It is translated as CASSEETGGPTEQYF.

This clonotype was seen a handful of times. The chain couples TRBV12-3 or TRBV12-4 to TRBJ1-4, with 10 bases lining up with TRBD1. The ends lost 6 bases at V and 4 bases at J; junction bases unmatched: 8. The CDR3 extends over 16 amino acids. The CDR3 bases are TGTGCCAGCAGGCTGACAGGGGGCGGGAGTAATGAAAAACTGTTTTTT. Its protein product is CASRLTGGGSNEKLFF.

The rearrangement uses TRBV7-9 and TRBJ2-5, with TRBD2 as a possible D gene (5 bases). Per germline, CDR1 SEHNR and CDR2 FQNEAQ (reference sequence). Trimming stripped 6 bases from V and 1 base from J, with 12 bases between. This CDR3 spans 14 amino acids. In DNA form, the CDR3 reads TGTGCCAGCAGGGCCGCACTAGTCCAAGAGACCCAGTACTTC. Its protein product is CASRAALVQETQYF.

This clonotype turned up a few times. As DNA, the CDR3 is TGCAGTGCTAGACCACTAGCGGGGAACCTAGATACGCAGTATTTT. Translated, it gives CSARPLAGNLDTQYF. The rearrangement links TRBV20-1 to TRBJ2-3; 10 bases align to TRBD2. The CDR3 totals 15 residues. After removal of 2 bases from V and 5 bases from J, the junction contained 7 bases not matched to a gene. The V gene's germline CDR1 is DFQATT and CDR2 SNEGSKA (reference sequence).

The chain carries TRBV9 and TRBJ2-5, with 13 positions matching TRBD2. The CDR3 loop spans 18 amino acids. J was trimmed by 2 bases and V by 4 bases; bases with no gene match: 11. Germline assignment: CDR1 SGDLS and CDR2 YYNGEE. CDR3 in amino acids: CASSRGLAGVPRQETQYF. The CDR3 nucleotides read TGTGCCAGCAGCCGCGGACTAGCGGGAGTCCCGCGGCAAGAGACCCAGTACTTC.

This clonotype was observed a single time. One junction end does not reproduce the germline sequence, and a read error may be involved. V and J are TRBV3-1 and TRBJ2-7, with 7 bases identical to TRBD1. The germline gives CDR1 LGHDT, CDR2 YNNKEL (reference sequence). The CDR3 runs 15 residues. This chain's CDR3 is CASSHAGTASCEQYF. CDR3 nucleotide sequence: TGTGCCAGCAGCCACGCCGGGACAGCTTCCTGCGAGCAGTACTTC.

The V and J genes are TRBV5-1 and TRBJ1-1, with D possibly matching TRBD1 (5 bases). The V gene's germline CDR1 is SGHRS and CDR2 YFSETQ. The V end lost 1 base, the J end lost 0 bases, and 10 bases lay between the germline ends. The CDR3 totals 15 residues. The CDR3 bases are TGCGCCAGCAGCTTGAGCCCAGGGATGAACACTGAAGCTTTCTTT. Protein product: CASSLSPGMNTEAFF.

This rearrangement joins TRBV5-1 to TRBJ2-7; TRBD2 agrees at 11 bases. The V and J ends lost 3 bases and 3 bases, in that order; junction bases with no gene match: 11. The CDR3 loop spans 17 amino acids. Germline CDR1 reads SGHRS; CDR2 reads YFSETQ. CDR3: CASSWGGLAGSGYEQYF. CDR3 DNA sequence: TGCGCCAGCAGCTGGGGCGGACTAGCGGGTTCTGGCTACGAGCAGTACTTC.

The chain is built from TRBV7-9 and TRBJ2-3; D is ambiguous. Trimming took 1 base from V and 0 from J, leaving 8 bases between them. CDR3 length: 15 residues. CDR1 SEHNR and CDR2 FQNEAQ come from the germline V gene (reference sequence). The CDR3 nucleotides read TGTGCCAGCAGCTTAGTCCTGACTAGCACAGATACGCAGTATTTT. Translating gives CASSLVLTSTDTQYF.

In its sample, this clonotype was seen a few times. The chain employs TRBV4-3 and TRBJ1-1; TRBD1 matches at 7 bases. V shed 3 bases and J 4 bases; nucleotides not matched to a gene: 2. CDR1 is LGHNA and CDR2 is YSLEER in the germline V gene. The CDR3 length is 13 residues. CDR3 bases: TGCGCCAGCAGCCAGGAGGGGGCCACTGAAGCTTTCTTT. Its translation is CASSQEGATEAFF.

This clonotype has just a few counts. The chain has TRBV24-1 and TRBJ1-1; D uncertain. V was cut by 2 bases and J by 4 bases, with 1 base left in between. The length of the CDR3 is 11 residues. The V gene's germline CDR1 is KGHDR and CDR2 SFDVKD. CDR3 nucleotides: TGTGCCACCAGTGATTCCACTGAAGCTTTCTTT. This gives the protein CATSDSTEAFF.

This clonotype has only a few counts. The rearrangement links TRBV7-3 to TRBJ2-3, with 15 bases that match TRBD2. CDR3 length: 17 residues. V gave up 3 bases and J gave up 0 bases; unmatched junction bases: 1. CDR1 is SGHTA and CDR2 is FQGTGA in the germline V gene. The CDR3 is CASSFGTSGGSTDTQYF. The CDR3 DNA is TGTGCCAGCAGCTTTGGGACTAGCGGGGGGAGCACAGATACGCAGTATTTT.

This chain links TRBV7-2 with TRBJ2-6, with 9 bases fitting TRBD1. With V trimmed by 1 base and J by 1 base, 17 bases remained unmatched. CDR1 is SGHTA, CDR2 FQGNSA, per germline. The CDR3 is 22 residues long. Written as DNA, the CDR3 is TGTGCCAGCAGCTTAGTTCTCATGTATTACGGGACAGGGAGATCTGGGGCCAACGTCCTGACTTTC. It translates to CASSLVLMYYGTGRSGANVLTF.

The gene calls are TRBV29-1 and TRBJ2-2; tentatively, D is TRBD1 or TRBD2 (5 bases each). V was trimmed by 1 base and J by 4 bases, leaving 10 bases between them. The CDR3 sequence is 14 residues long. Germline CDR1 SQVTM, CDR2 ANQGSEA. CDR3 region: CSVEGDEGTGELFF. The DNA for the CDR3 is TGCAGCGTTGAAGGGGACGAGGGCACCGGGGAGCTGTTTTTT.

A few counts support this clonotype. DNA for the CDR3: TGTGCCAGCAGCTTTCCCGGGACAGAGCAGTTCTTC. It specifies CASSFPGTEQFF. This chain joins TRBV7-2 and TRBJ2-1; D possibly corresponds to TRBD1 (6 bases). The CDR3 runs 12 residues. CDR1 is SGHTA, CDR2 FQGNSA, per germline. V was trimmed by 3 bases and J by 10 bases, leaving 10 bases between them.

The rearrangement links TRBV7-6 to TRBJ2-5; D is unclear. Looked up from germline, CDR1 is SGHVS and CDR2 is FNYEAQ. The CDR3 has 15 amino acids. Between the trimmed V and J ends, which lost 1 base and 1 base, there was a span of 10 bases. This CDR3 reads CASSLVLAAQETQYF. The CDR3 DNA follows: TGTGCCAGCAGCTTAGTGCTGGCGGCCCAAGAGACCCAGTACTTC.

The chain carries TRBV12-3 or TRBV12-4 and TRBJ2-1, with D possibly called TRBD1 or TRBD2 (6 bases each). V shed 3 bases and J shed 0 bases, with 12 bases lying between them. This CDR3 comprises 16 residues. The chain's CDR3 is CASSFDGGHSYNEQFF. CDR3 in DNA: TGTGCCAGCAGTTTTGACGGGGGACACTCCTACAATGAGCAGTTCTTC.

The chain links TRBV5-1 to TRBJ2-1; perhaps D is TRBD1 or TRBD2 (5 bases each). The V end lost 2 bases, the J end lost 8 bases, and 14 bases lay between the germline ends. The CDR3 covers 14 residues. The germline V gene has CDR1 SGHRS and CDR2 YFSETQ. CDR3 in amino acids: CASSLRGADHEQFF. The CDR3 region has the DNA TGCGCCAGCAGCTTAAGGGGAGCTGACCATGAGCAGTTCTTC.

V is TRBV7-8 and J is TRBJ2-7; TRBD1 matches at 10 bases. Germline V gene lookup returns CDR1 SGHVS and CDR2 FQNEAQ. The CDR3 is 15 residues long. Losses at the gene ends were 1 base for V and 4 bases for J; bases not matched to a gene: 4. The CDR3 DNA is TGTGCCAGCAGCTTAGAACGGACAGGGGGTTACGAGCAGTACTTC. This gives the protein CASSLERTGGYEQYF.

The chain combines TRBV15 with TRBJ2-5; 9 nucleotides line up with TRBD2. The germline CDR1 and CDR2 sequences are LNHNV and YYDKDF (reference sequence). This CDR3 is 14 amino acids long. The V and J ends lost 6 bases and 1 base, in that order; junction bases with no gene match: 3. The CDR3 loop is CATRETSGQETQYF. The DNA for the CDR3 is TGTGCCACCAGGGAGACTAGCGGCCAAGAGACCCAGTACTTC.

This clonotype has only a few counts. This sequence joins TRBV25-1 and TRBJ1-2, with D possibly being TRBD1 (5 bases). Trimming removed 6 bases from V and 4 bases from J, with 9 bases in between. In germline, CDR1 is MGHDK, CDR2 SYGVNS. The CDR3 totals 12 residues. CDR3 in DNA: TGTGCCAGCAGCGGGACGGTCTATGGCTACACCTTC. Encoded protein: CASSGTVYGYTF.

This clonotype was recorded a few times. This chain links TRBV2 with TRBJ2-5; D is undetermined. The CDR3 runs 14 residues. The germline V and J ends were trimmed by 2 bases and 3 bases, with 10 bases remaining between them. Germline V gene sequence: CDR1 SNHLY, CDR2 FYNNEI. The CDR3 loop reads CASSETRPEETQYF. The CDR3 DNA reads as TGTGCCAGCAGTGAAACGAGACCGGAAGAGACCCAGTACTTC. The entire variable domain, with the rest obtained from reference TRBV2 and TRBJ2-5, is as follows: EPEVTQTPSHQVTQMGQEVILRCVPISNHLYFYWYRQILGQKVEFLVSFYNNEISEKSEIFDDQFSVERPDGSNFTLKIRSTKLEDSAMYFCASSETRPEETQYFGPGTRLLVL.

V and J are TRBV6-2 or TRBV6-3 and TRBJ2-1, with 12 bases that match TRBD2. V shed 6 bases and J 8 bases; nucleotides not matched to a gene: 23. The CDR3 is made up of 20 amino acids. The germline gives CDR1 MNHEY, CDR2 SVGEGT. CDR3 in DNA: TGTGCCAGCAGCCCGGCCCGACTAGCGGGAGTAGGCGGGACAGGCTATGAGCAGTTCTTC. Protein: CASSPARLAGVGGTGYEQFF.

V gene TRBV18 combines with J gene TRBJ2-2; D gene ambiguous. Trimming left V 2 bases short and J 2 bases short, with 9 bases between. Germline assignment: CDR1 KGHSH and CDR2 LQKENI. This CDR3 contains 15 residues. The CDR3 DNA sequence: TGTGCCAGCTCACCATCGCAGGACAACACCGGGGAGCTGTTTTTT. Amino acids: CASSPSQDNTGELFF. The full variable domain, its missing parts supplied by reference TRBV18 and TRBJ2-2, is NAGVMQNPRHLVRRRGQEARLRCSPMKGHSHVYWYRQLPEEGLKFMVYLQKENIIDESGMPKERFSAEFPKEGPSILRIQQVVRGDSAAYFCASSPSQDNTGELFFGEGSRLTVL.

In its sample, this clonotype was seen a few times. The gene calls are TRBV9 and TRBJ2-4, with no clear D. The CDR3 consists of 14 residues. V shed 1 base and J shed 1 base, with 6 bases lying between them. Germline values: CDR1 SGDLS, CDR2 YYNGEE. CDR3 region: CASSVSTAKNIQYF. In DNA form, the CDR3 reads TGTGCCAGCAGCGTATCCACGGCCAAAAACATTCAGTACTTC. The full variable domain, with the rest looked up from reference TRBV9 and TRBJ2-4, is DSGVTQTPKHLITATGQRVTLRCSPRSGDLSVYWYQQSLDQGLQFLIQYYNGEERAKGNILERFSAQQFPDLHSELNLSSLELGDSALYFCASSVSTAKNIQYFGAGTRLSVL.

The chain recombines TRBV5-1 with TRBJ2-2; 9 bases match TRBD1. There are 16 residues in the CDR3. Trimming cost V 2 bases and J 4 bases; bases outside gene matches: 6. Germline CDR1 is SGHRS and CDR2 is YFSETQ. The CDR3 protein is CASSFQQGAGTGELFF. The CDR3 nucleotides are TGCGCCAGCAGCTTCCAACAGGGGGCCGGCACCGGGGAGCTGTTTTTT.

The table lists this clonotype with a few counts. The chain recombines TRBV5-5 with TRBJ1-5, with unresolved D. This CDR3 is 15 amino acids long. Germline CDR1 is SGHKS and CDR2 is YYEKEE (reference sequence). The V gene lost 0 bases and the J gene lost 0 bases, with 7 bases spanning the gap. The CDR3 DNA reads TGTGCCAGCAGCTTGGGCTCCAATAGCAATCAGCCCCAGCATTTT. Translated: CASSLGSNSNQPQHF.

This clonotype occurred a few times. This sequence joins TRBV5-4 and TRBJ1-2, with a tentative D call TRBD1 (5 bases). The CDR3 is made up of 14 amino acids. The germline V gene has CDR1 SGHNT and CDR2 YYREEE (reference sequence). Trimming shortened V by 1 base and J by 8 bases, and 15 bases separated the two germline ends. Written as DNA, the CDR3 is TGTGCCAGCAGCTTGAAGGGGCTCCGAGTCGGCTACACCTTC. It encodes CASSLKGLRVGYTF. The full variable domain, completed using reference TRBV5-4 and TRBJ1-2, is ETGVTQSPTHLIKTRGQQVTLRCSSQSGHNTVSWYQQALGQGPQFIFQYYREEENGRGNFPPRFSGLQFPNYSSELNVNALELDDSALYLCASSLKGLRVGYTFGSGTRLTVV.

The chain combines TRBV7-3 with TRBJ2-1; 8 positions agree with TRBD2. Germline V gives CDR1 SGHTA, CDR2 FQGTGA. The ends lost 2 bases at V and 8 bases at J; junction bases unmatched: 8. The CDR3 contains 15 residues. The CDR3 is CASSLLPGLGDEQFF. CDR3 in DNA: TGTGCCAGCAGCTTACTTCCGGGACTAGGGGATGAGCAGTTCTTC.

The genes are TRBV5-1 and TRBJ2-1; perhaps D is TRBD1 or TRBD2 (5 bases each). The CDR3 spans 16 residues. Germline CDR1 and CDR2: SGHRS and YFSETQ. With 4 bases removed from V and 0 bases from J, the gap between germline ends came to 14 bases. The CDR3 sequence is CASSLYGAPSYNEQFF. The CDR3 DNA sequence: TGCGCCAGCAGCCTATACGGGGCTCCCTCCTACAATGAGCAGTTCTTC. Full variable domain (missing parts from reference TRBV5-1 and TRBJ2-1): KAGVTQTPRYLIKTRGQQVTLSCSPISGHRSVSWYQQTPGQGLQFLFEYFSETQRNKGNFPGRFSGRQFSNSRSEMNVSTLELGDSALYLCASSLYGAPSYNEQFFGPGTRLTVL.